Listed here are 25 T cell receptor beta chains from one sample, sequenced in a study of post-analysis software for immune sequencing data. Whole-study findings and limits: Elevated frequency relative to controls characterized 4 or 5 TRBV segments in patients, TRBV5-6, TRBV5-1 and TRBV20-1 among them.

Antigen specificity for these receptors is unknown. cDNA libraries of TCR beta carried unique molecular identifiers. TCRdb re-called the PCR reads with MiXCR, one entry per CDR3 protein. The sample records hundreds of thousands of distinct CDR3 sequences, about 60% being singletons. The source material was blood. Receptors originate from a girl aged 2 to 9 with multiple sclerosis.

CDR3 DNA sequence: TGTGCCAGCAGTTACTCTGAGGGGAGGGGACTAAACATTCAGTACTTC. Its translation: CASSYSEGRGLNIQYF. The chain combines TRBV6-6 with TRBJ2-7, with 7 bases identical to TRBD2. The DNA end is more similar to TRBJ2-4, so the J call may be wrong. Germline values: CDR1 MNHNY, CDR2 SVGAGI (reference sequence). The CDR3 length is 16 residues.

The chain uses TRBV5-1 and TRBJ2-1, with D possibly TRBD2 on 6 matching bases. The CDR3 loop spans 17 amino acids. Germline V gene sequence: CDR1 SGHRS, CDR2 YFSETQ. Trimming stripped 3 bases from V and 7 bases from J, with 23 bases between. The CDR3 here is CASSSARGRDLRNEQFF. The CDR3 region has the DNA TGCGCCAGCAGCTCGGCCCGCGGGCGGGACCTTAGGAATGAGCAGTTCTTC.

Regarding this clonotype: One end of the junction varies from germline; a read error may be responsible. The J gene is TRBJ2-1, the V gene TRBV24-1; 14 nucleotides match TRBD2. The CDR3 runs to 14 residues. The germline CDR1 and CDR2 sequences are KGHDR and SFDVKD. CDR3 nucleotide sequence: TGTGTCACCAGGGGACTAGCGGGGGCCAATGAGCAGTTCTTC. It specifies CVTRGLAGANEQFF.

The chain has TRBV11-2 and TRBJ1-2, with D possibly being TRBD1 (6 bases). Trimming cost V 1 base and J 3 bases, with 12 bases left between them. The germline V gene encodes CDR1 SGHAT and CDR2 FQNNGV. There are 15 residues in the CDR3. Here the CDR3 DNA reads TGTGCCAGCAGCTTAGGGGGGGCGCAGGACTATGGCTACACCTTC. This codes for CASSLGGAQDYGYTF.

This clonotype was counted between two and nine times. The chain links TRBV7-8 to TRBJ2-5, with D tentatively TRBD2 (6 bases). The germline gives CDR1 SGHVS, CDR2 FQNEAQ. Trimming removed 0 bases from V and 4 bases from J, with 18 bases in between. CDR3 length: 17 residues. CDR3 in amino acids: CASSLAPRGPPRETQYF. The CDR3 nucleotides read TGTGCCAGCAGCTTAGCCCCGCGGGGACCTCCCCGAGAGACCCAGTACTTC.

The chain joins TRBV3-1 to TRBJ2-7; D ambiguous. This CDR3 spans 12 amino acids. V lost 0 bases and J lost 6, with 6 bases in between. Germline V gene sequence: CDR1 LGHDT, CDR2 YNNKEL (reference sequence). This CDR3 is CASSQEGLEQYF. The DNA of the CDR3 is TGTGCCAGCAGCCAAGAAGGCCTCGAGCAGTACTTC.

This clonotype was observed a handful of times. The chain has TRBV29-1 and TRBJ2-5; unclear D gene. V was cut by 6 bases and J by 0 bases, with 8 bases left in between. The CDR3 sequence is 12 residues long. Germline V lookup: CDR1 SQVTM, CDR2 ANQGSEA. The CDR3 nucleotides read TGCAGCGTGGGCAGCTACCAAGAGACCCAGTACTTC. Protein product: CSVGSYQETQYF.

This clonotype was recorded a few times. The genes are TRBV20-1 and TRBJ2-1, with D maybe TRBD1 (6 bases). The CDR3 has 14 amino acids. Germline CDR1 is DFQATT and CDR2 is SNEGSKA (reference sequence). V was cut by 3 bases and J by 6 bases, with 15 bases left in between. The CDR3 loop is CSASLNGDTNEQFF. The CDR3 DNA is TGCAGTGCTAGTCTTAACGGGGACACCAATGAGCAGTTCTTC.

The chain joins TRBV29-1 to TRBJ1-1; TRBD1 might be the D (5 bases). The length of the CDR3 is 15 residues. Trimming removed 0 bases at V and 0 bases at J, with 11 bases between. CDR1 SQVTM and CDR2 ANQGSEA come from the germline V gene. Here the CDR3 reads CSVEDGTILNTEAFF. Here the CDR3 DNA reads TGCAGCGTTGAAGATGGGACTATCCTGAACACTGAAGCTTTCTTT. Drawing the rest from reference TRBV29-1 and TRBJ1-1, the complete variable domain is SAVISQKPSRDICQRGTSLTIQCQVDSQVTMMFWYRQQPGQSLTLIATANQGSEATYESGFVIDKFPISRPNLTFSTLTVSNMSPEDSSIYLCSVEDGTILNTEAFFGQGTRLTVV.

This clonotype was seen a few times. V and J are TRBV29-1 and TRBJ2-7; the match to TRBD1 covers 8 bases. Germline V gene lookup returns CDR1 SQVTM and CDR2 ANQGSEA. J lost 6 bases, V lost 6 bases, and 13 bases had no gene match. The CDR3 totals 14 residues. The CDR3 protein is CSVETGTGSGEQYF. The CDR3 nucleotides are TGCAGCGTAGAAACCGGGACAGGCTCCGGCGAGCAGTACTTC.

The chain couples TRBV27 to TRBJ2-3; 10 bases are a match to TRBD2. The CDR3 is 15 amino acids. CDR1 MNHEY and CDR2 SMNVEV come from the germline V gene (reference sequence). V trimming: 6 bases; J trimming: 5 bases; junction bases outside the gene matches: 8. The CDR3 sequence is CASSYSSGGIDTQYF. The CDR3 DNA sequence: TGTGCCAGCAGCTATTCTAGCGGGGGTATAGATACGCAGTATTTT.

The rearrangement joins TRBV5-6 to TRBJ2-3, with TRBD1 as a possible D gene (6 bases). V lost 2 bases to trimming and J lost 0 bases, with 13 bases between them. Germline V lookup: CDR1 SGHDT, CDR2 YYEEEE. The CDR3 is 16 amino acids. The CDR3 spells CASSLKFGQSTDTQYF. The CDR3 DNA reads as TGTGCCAGCAGCTTAAAATTTGGACAGAGCACAGATACGCAGTATTTT.

The genes are TRBV24-1 and TRBJ2-3; D is unclear. V lost 2 bases to trimming and J lost 2 bases, with 13 bases between them. Germline loops: CDR1 KGHDR, CDR2 SFDVKD. The CDR3 is made up of 16 amino acids. DNA for the CDR3: TGTGCCACCAGTGATTCAACCGTCGGGTACACAGATACGCAGTATTTT. Translation gives CATSDSTVGYTDTQYF.

The rearrangement links TRBV12-3 or TRBV12-4 to TRBJ2-3; tentatively, D is TRBD2 (5 bases). Trimming removed 6 bases at V and 5 bases at J, with 12 bases between. The CDR3 is 13 amino acids. The CDR3 DNA is TGTGCCAGCAGCAACACGGGGAGAGATACGCAGTATTTT. Translation gives CASSNTGRDTQYF.

In nucleotides, the CDR3 is TGTGCCAGCAGGCCCCTAGGAGCTAGCGAGAACAATGAGCAGTTCTTC. This encodes CASRPLGASENNEQFF. The genes are TRBV11-2 and TRBJ2-1; tentative D call: TRBD2 (6 bases). Per germline, CDR1 SGHAT and CDR2 FQNNGV. This CDR3 comprises 16 residues. V was shortened by 6 bases and J by 5 bases, with 20 bases between the two germline ends.

The chain combines TRBV5-1 with TRBJ2-1; the D is unclear. The V gene's germline CDR1 is SGHRS and CDR2 YFSETQ. V gave up 2 bases and J gave up 10 bases, with 13 bases separating them. The CDR3 extends over 13 amino acids. This CDR3 is CASSLASGDEQFF. DNA of the CDR3: TGCGCCAGCAGCTTAGCTTCCGGAGACGAGCAGTTCTTC.

This clonotype has just one count. This rearrangement joins TRBV7-2 to TRBJ1-1; no firm D call. Trimming shortened V by 4 bases and J by 0 bases, and 21 bases separated the two germline ends. The CDR3 loop spans 18 amino acids. In germline, CDR1 is SGHTA, CDR2 FQGNSA. The CDR3 spells CASSSSRLGVTLNTEAFF. DNA of the CDR3: TGTGCCAGCAGCTCCAGTAGACTCGGAGTAACATTGAACACTGAAGCTTTCTTT.

The rearrangement links TRBV20-1 to TRBJ2-1; 8 bases are a match to TRBD1. The CDR3 consists of 17 residues. V was pared by 6 bases and J by 6 bases, with 19 bases of the junction left unmatched. Per germline, CDR1 DFQATT and CDR2 SNEGSKA (reference sequence). Here the CDR3 DNA reads TGCAGTGCGCCCGACAGGGGTGGAAATGGTCTGATCAATGAGCAGTTCTTC. The encoded protein is CSAPDRGGNGLINEQFF.

The rearrangement uses TRBV7-2 and TRBJ1-2; 7 bases map to TRBD1. Unmatched junction bases numbered 3, after V lost 1 base and J lost 4 bases. In germline, CDR1 is SGHTA, CDR2 FQGNSA. This CDR3 has 14 residues. CDR3 nucleotides: TGTGCCAGCAGCTTAGGGGGACAGTCCTATGGCTACACCTTC. Encoded protein: CASSLGGQSYGYTF.

The table lists this clonotype with a few counts. V gene TRBV12-3 or TRBV12-4 combines with J gene TRBJ2-5; TRBD1 matches 7 bases. This CDR3 has 14 amino acids. The J segment lost 2 bases and the V segment lost 6 bases, leaving 6 bases of the junction unmatched. The CDR3 reads CASRHGQEQETQYF. The CDR3 DNA reads as TGTGCCAGCAGACACGGACAGGAGCAAGAGACCCAGTACTTC.

This clonotype was seen a single time. This chain links TRBV5-1 with TRBJ2-2, with 8 bases matching TRBD2. With V trimmed by 4 bases and J by 3 bases, 11 bases remained unmatched. Germline CDR1 is SGHRS and CDR2 is YFSETQ. The CDR3 loop spans 17 amino acids. The CDR3 DNA reads as TGCGCCAGCAGCACCACCCGGGAGGGCTCGGACACCGGGGAGCTGTTTTTT. This codes for CASSTTREGSDTGELFF. Supplemented by reference TRBV5-1 and TRBJ2-2, the full variable domain reads KAGVTQTPRYLIKTRGQQVTLSCSPISGHRSVSWYQQTPGQGLQFLFEYFSETQRNKGNFPGRFSGRQFSNSRSEMNVSTLELGDSALYLCASSTTREGSDTGELFFGEGSRLTVL.

V usage is TRBV6-2 or TRBV6-3 and J usage is TRBJ2-1; no definite D call. The CDR3 totals 15 residues. The germline V gene has CDR1 MNHEY and CDR2 SVGEGT. V lost 7 bases and J 0 bases, leaving 13 bases between the germline ends. The CDR3, as DNA: TGTGCCAGCACCCATTCTCATAGCTCCTACAATGAGCAGTTCTTC. Translated: CASTHSHSSYNEQFF.

This clonotype was detected only once. The chain is built from TRBV6-5 and TRBJ1-5, with D perhaps TRBD1 (5 bases). The CDR3 totals 15 residues. Trimming took off 0 bases at V and 1 base at J, with 7 bases between the two ends. CDR1 MNHEY and CDR2 SVGAGI come from the germline V gene. The CDR3: CASSYSGESNQPQHF. CDR3 coding DNA: TGTGCCAGCAGTTACTCAGGGGAGAGCAATCAGCCCCAGCATTTT.

CDR3 amino acids: CASSSGRFYGYTF. DNA for the CDR3: TGTGCCAGCAGTTCTGGACGTTTCTATGGCTACACCTTC. The chain recombines TRBV12-3 or TRBV12-4 with TRBJ1-2; D gene uncertain. The CDR3 spans 13 residues. The V gene lost 4 bases and the J gene lost 4 bases, with 10 bases spanning the gap.

The rearrangement links TRBV27 to TRBJ2-1; 11 bases are shared with TRBD1. CDR3 length equals 17 residues. CDR1 is MNHEY, CDR2 SMNVEV, per germline (reference sequence). The V gene end was trimmed by 3 bases and the J gene end by 8 bases; junction bases not matched to a gene: 12. In DNA form, the CDR3 reads TGTGCCAGCAGTTTGATTGACCCGGGACAGGGGGGGCATGAGCAGTTCTTC. The encoded protein is CASSLIDPGQGGHEQFF.